This TCR beta chain was recorded in a study of CD8+ T cells in alopecia areata. Overall study context: Treated patients were dosed with oral tofacitinib, taking 5 to 10 mg twice daily. Study-level findings and limits: Between patients, shared TCR sequences were less clear than in mice. This was possibly due in part to HLA diversity in the patient population.

Extraction and reverse transcription of RNA yielded cDNA as the sequencing template. Data came from immunoSEQ multiplex PCR; TCRdb stores just in-frame clones and leaves some out. Of some 180,000 clones in the sample, around 63% were seen once. About this clone itself: Its antigen is unknown.

Germline CDR1 and CDR2: SQVTM and ANQGSEA. The length of the CDR3 is 12 residues. With 5 bases removed from V and 4 bases from J, the gap between germline ends came to 11 bases. The starting material was CD4+ T cells sorted from blood, obtained at week 0. The chain has TRBV29-1 and TRBJ1-2; TRBD1 might be the D (5 bases). This clonotype originated in a human donor with alopecia areata. In DNA form, the CDR3 reads TGCAGCGTTCGGGGACTTCTCTATGGCTACACCTTC. Its protein is CSVRGLLYGYTF.